This TCR beta chain emerged from a study of response to subunit inactivated influenza vaccine (dated by TCRdb to the late 2010s). For the wider study: Deep quantitative profiling of the T cell receptor repertoire was used in the study to follow responses to a trivalent subunit inactivated influenza vaccine.

General study outcomes and caveats: According to the authors, only a limited number of new T cells may be recruited by each seasonal influenza vaccination.

In regard to this clonotype: Which antigen it targets is not known. No much larger clone is present one base from it, and per-base qualities are unavailable.

Taken from the germline V gene (reference sequence), the CDR1 and CDR2 loops are SEHNR and FQNEAQ. The CDR3 goes from the cysteine to the phenylalanine over 17 residues. Only the CDR3 portion is preserved as DNA: 51 bases, with reading frame beginning at the first base. The V end gives up 6 bases and the J end 2 bases, leaving 11 bases in the junction not matched to a gene. The method was RT-PCR. Reads for this sample came from an Illumina HiSeq 2500. TCRdb reworked the public reads: Q25 trimming with fastp, MiXCR clone assembly, productive beta chains retained. Records with the same CDR3 protein are collapsed into one entry carrying the most frequent genes and DNA. Recorded for this sample are around 850,000 distinct CDR3 sequences; less than 20% of them occurred a single time. The ten largest account for approximately 10% of the sample.

The chain links TRBV7-9 with TRBJ2-2; 8 junctional bases match TRBD2. The TCR sequence derives from a man in his forties or fifties who received an inactivated influenza vaccine. Donor details come from another sample of the same person, matched by shared clones. The starting material was PBMCs from blood, obtained about 5 days after vaccination. This receptor carries the CDR3 CASRWPSGGANTGELFF. The nucleotide sequence is TGTGCCAGCAGGTGGCCGAGCGGGGGAGCCAACACCGGGGAGCTGTTTTTT.